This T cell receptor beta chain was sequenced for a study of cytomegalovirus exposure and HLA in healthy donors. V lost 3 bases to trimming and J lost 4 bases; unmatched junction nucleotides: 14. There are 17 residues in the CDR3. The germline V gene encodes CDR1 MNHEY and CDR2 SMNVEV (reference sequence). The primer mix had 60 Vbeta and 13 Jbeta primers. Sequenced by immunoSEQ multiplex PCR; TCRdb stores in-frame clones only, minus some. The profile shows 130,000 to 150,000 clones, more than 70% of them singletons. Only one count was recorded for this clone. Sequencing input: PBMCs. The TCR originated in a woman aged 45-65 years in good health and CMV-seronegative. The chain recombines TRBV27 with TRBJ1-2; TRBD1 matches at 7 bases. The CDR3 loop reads CASSFLSPGQRAYGYTF. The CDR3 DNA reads TGTGCCAGCAGTTTCCTCTCCCCGGGACAGCGAGCCTATGGCTACACCTTC.